This T cell receptor beta chain was recorded in a study of long-term antiretroviral therapy in people with HIV. Assay version v3.0 of immunoSEQ was used, and it was run at survey level. Clones were sequenced by immunoSEQ multiplex PCR, and TCRdb holds only the in-frame ones, with some missing. The sample has 25,000 to 30,000 clones, over 85% seen once. This CDR3 is 17 amino acids long. Germline V gene data show CDR1 as LGHNA and CDR2 as YSLEER. V dropped 1 base and J dropped 5; count of bases not matched to a gene: 8. About this clone: Its antigen is not known.

General study results and limits: Diversity rose after ART but stayed below transplant donor controls.

Material: unsorted PBMCs, obtained around 6.3 years after starting antiretroviral therapy. The J gene is TRBJ2-5, the V gene TRBV4-3, with 12 bases that match TRBD2. This clonotype was sampled from a woman in her thirties or forties with HIV. The CDR3 coding sequence is TGCGCCAGCAGCCAAGGTAGACTAGCGGGGGATCTGGAGACCCAGTACTTC. Protein: CASSQGRLAGDLETQYF.